The rows below give T cell receptor beta chains drawn from one sample of a study of cytomegalovirus exposure and HLA in healthy donors. This table comes from immunoSEQ multiplex PCR, and its TCRdb copy is limited to in-frame clones, with some not included. The sample carries 67,000 or so clones, approximately 94% recorded once. The sample was PBMCs. The receptors were sampled from a man aged 18 to 29 in good health and CMV-seropositive. CDR3s include the opening cysteine and the closing phenylalanine or tryptophan. A D gene is named only where the DNA matches it firmly. The listing skips clone size in some rows; elsewhere it reads once, few, many or a size class.

D gene,V gene,clone size,J gene,CDR3 DNA,CDR3 protein
-,TRBV28,-,TRBJ1-2,TGTGCCAGCAGACCAGAGGATCACGCTAACTATGGCTACACCTTC,CASRPEDHANYGYTF
-,TRBV2,-,TRBJ2-1,TGTGCCAGCAGTCCCGGGATCTGGGGCAATGAGCAGTTCTTC,CASSPGIWGNEQFF
TRBD1,TRBV5-1,-,TRBJ2-7,TGCGCCAGCAGCGCGGGACAGGGCTACGAGCAGTACTTC,CASSAGQGYEQYF
TRBD1,TRBV19,-,TRBJ1-1,TGTGCCAGTAGCCCAACCTGGGACAGGAACACTGAAGCTTTCTTT,CASSPTWDRNTEAFF
-,TRBV30,-,TRBJ1-2,TGTGCCTTGCGGACAGCCTCTAACTATGGCTACACCTTC,CALRTASNYGYTF
-,TRBV23-1,once,TRBJ1-5,TGCGCCAGCAGCCACCAGGGAAATCAGCCCCAGCATTTT,CASSHQGNQPQHF
TRBD2,TRBV9,-,TRBJ2-3,TGTGCCAGCAGCGCCGGACTAGCGGGCGCTAGCACAGATACGCAGTATTTT,CASSAGLAGASTDTQYF
-,TRBV11-3,-,TRBJ2-7,TGTGCCAGCAGCTTATTCGGACAGGGAGGGTACGAGCAGTACTTC,CASSLFGQGGYEQYF
-,TRBV6-1,-,TRBJ1-2,TGTGCCAGCAGTGGACCCAGCGAGGTCGATGGCTACACCTTC,CASSGPSEVDGYTF
-,TRBV5-1,-,TRBJ2-2,TGCGCCAGCAGCTTGTGGCAGATCGACACCGGGGAGCTGTTTTTT,CASSLWQIDTGELFF
TRBD1,TRBV6-1,-,TRBJ2-1,TGTGCCAGCAGCGTCACAGGGGGCGCCTACAATGAGCAGTTCTTC,CASSVTGGAYNEQFF
-,TRBV4-1,-,TRBJ2-7,TGCGCCAGCAGCCTAGGGGGGGAAGGCCTATACGAGCAGTACTTC,CASSLGGEGLYEQYF
-,TRBV5-5,-,TRBJ2-7,TGTGCCAGCAGCTTGGGGCGACAGTATTACGAGCAGTACTTC,CASSLGRQYYEQYF
TRBD1,TRBV28,-,TRBJ2-1,TGTGCCAGCAGTAGGGGGGACAGGGTTTCCAATGAGCAGTTCTTC,CASSRGDRVSNEQFF
TRBD1,TRBV10-2,-,TRBJ2-7,TGCGCCAGCAGTGAGTCGGATAGGGGGCACTTC,CASSESDRGHF
-,TRBV7-9,-,TRBJ2-2,TGTGCCAGCAGCTTAAAGGGAGATAACACCGGGGAGCTGTTTTTT,CASSLKGDNTGELFF
-,TRBV7-7,few,TRBJ2-5,TGTGCTAGCAGCTTGGGGGGTTCCGGAGAGACCCAGTACTTC,CASSLGGSGETQYF
TRBD1,TRBV28,-,TRBJ2-1,TGTGCCAGCAGTGTCCGGGACAGGGGGCGTTCGCAGTTCTTC,CASSVRDRGRSQFF
-,TRBV7-6,-,TRBJ2-7,TGTGCCAGCAGCTTAGCGAACGGAGAAGTTGAGCAGTACTTC,CASSLANGEVEQYF
-,TRBV4-2,-,TRBJ2-2,TGTGCCAGCAGCCAAGTATCGGGGGTAAACACCGGGGAGCTGTTTTTT,CASSQVSGVNTGELFF
-,TRBV11-2,-,TRBJ1-1,TGTGCCAGCAGCTTAGTGGGGGGGGGTAACACTGAAGCTTTCTTT,CASSLVGGGNTEAFF
-,TRBV15,-,TRBJ2-5,TGTGCCACCAGCAGAGATCGGGTCGCTAGGCGAGAGACCCAGTACTTC,CATSRDRVARRETQYF
TRBD2,TRBV5-1,-,TRBJ2-3,TGCGCCAGCAGCTCGGGACTAGTCGCTAGCACAGATACGCAGTATTTT,CASSSGLVASTDTQYF
TRBD1,TRBV13,once,TRBJ1-1,TGTGCCAGCAGCTTACCATTGGGACAGCGAAACACTGAAGCTTTCTTT,CASSLPLGQRNTEAFF
TRBD1,TRBV19,-,TRBJ2-3,TGTGCCAGTGGGGGCCAGGGGGCGGCTTCGGGAGATACGCAGTATTTT,CASGGQGAASGDTQYF
-,TRBV13,-,TRBJ2-7,TGTGCCAGCAGCTTAGGGAAACAGGGCGGCCACGAGCAGTACTTC,CASSLGKQGGHEQYF
-,TRBV9,once,TRBJ2-3,TGTGCCAGCAGCGTAGCGAGAGGCCATACGCAGTATTTT,CASSVARGHTQYF
-,TRBV5-8,-,TRBJ2-1,TGTGCCAGCAGCTTAACAGGGAGCGTCTACAATGAGCAGTTCTTC,CASSLTGSVYNEQFF